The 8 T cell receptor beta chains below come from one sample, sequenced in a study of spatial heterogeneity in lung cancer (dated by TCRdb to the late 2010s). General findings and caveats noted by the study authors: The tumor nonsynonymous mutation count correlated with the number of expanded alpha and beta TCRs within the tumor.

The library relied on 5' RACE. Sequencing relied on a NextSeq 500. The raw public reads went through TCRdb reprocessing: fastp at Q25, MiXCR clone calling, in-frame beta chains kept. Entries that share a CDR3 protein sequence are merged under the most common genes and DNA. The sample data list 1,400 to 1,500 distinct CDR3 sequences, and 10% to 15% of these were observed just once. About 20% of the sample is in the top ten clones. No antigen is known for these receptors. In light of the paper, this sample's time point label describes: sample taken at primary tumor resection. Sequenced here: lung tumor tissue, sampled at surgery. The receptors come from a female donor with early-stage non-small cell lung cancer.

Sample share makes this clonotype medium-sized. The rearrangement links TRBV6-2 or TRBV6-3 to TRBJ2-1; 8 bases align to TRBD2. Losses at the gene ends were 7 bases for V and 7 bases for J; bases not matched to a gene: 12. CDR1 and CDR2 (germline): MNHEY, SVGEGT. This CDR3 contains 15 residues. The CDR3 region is CASTRSQRERNEQFF. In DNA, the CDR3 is TGTGCCAGCACCAGAAGCCAGCGGGAGCGGAATGAGCAGTTCTTC.

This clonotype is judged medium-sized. The CDR3 sequence is CASSPVRAGPSNQPQHF. DNA for the CDR3: TGTGCCAGCAGTCCAGTGAGAGCAGGGCCTAGCAATCAGCCCCAGCATTTT. V gene TRBV27 combines with J gene TRBJ1-5, with D maybe TRBD1 (5 bases). From germline, CDR1 is MNHEY and CDR2 SMNVEV (reference sequence). The CDR3 runs 17 residues. V dropped 5 bases and J dropped 0 bases, with 17 bases sitting between them.

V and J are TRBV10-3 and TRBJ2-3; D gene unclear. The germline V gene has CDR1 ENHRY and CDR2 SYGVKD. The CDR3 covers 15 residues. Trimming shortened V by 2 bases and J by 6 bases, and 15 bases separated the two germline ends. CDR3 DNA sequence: TGTGCCATCAGTGAGCCTTCGGGCACACTTGATACGCAGTATTTT. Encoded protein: CAISEPSGTLDTQYF.

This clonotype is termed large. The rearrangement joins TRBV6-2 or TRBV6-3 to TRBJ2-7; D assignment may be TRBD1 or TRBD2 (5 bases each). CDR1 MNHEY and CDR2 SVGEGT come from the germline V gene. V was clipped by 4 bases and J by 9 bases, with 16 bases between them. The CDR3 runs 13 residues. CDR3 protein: CASSFLGTRGQYF. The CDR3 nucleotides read TGTGCCAGCAGTTTCTTGGGGACCAGAGGGCAGTACTTC.

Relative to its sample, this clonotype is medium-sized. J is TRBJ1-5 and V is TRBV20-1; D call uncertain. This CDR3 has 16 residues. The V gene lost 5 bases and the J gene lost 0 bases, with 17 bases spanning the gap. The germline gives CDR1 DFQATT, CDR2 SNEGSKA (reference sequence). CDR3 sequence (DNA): TGCAGTGCTCTTCCCCCGGGCATAAATAGCAATCAGCCCCAGCATTTT. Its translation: CSALPPGINSNQPQHF.

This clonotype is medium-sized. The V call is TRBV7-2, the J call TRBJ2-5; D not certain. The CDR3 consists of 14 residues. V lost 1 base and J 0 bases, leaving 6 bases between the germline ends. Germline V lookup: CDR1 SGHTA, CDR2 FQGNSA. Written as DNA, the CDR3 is TGTGCCAGCAGCTTAGGAGGATACCAAGAGACCCAGTACTTC. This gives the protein CASSLGGYQETQYF. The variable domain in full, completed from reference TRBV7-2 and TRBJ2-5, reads GAGVSQSPSNKVTEKGKDVELRCDPISGHTALYWYRQSLGQGLEFLIYFQGNSAPDKSGLPSDRFSAERTGGSVSTLTIQRTQQEDSAVYLCASSLGGYQETQYFGPGTRLLVL.

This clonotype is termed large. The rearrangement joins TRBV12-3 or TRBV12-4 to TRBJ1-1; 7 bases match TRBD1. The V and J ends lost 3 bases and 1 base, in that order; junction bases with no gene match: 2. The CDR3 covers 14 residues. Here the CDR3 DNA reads TGTGCCAGCAGTTTGTCAGGGGGGAACACTGAAGCTTTCTTT. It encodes CASSLSGGNTEAFF.

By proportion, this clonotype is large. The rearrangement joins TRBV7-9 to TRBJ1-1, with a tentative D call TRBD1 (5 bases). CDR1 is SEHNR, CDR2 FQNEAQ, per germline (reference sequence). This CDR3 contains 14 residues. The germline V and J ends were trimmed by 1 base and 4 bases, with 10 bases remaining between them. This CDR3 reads CASSLVAGSTEAFF. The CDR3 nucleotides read TGTGCCAGCAGCTTAGTGGCAGGGAGCACTGAAGCTTTCTTT.